The rows below give T cell receptor beta chains drawn from one sample of a study of cytomegalovirus exposure and HLA in healthy donors. Only in-frame clones appear in the TCRdb table, and some are missing; sequencing was by immunoSEQ multiplex PCR. This sample carries fewer than 200,000 clones, around 68% of them seen once, and the ten largest clones take less than 3.5%. The sample consisted of PBMCs. The source of these receptors is a woman between 35 and 50 years old in good health and CMV-seropositive. CDR3s include the opening cysteine and the closing phenylalanine or tryptophan. D genes are given only for firm matches. For some rows the clone size is stated as once, few or many, or as a class when expanded; others skip it.

cdr3_aa | cdr3_nt | d_call | clone_size | j_call | v_call
CASSQGGGRGFGGANVLTF | TGCGCCAGCAGCCAAGGTGGCGGGAGGGGTTTCGGAGGGGCCAACGTCCTGACTTTC | TRBD2 | . | TRBJ2-6 | TRBV4-3
CSAFPDREINYGYTF | TGCAGCGCTTTCCCTGACAGGGAGATTAACTATGGCTACACCTTC | TRBD1 | once | TRBJ1-2 | TRBV29-1
CASSLDRNTGELFF | TGTGCCAGCAGCCTGGACAGGAACACCGGGGAGCTGTTTTTT | . | once | TRBJ2-2 | TRBV11-3
CASSQGDSSNYGYTF | TGTGCCAGCAGCCAGGGTGACAGTTCTAACTATGGCTACACCTTC | . | . | TRBJ1-2 | TRBV4-2
CASSAASGGRRETQYF | TGTGCCAGCAGTGCGGCTAGCGGGGGCAGAAGAGAGACCCAGTACTTC | TRBD2 | . | TRBJ2-5 | TRBV2
CASERQGAVQPQNF | TGTGCCAGCGAACGACAGGGGGCTGTTCAGCCCCAGAATTTT | TRBD1 | . | TRBJ1-5 | TRBV6-4
CASSEARVDEQYF | TGTGCCAGCAGTGAAGCTCGGGTGGACGAGCAGTACTTC | . | . | TRBJ2-7 | TRBV6-1
CASSPPGQPYEQYF | TGTGCCAGCTCACCACCGGGACAGCCCTACGAGCAGTACTTC | TRBD1 | . | TRBJ2-7 | TRBV18
CASSHRWTAPNGYTF | TGTGCCAGCAGCCACCGCTGGACAGCCCCCAATGGCTACACCTTC | . | . | TRBJ1-2 | TRBV14
CASSYESGGLQPQHF | TGTGCCAGCAGTTACGAGTCAGGGGGCTTACAGCCCCAGCATTTT | TRBD1 | . | TRBJ1-5 | TRBV6-6
CASRWTGTDTGELFF | TGTGCCAGCAGATGGACAGGGACGGACACCGGGGAGCTGTTTTTT | TRBD1 | . | TRBJ2-2 | TRBV27
CASSLRGMTYNSPLHF | TGTGCCAGCAGTTTAAGGGGGATGACCTATAATTCACCCCTCCACTTT | . | . | TRBJ1-6 | TRBV27
CASMDRRGNDEQFF | TGTGCCAGTATGGATCGCAGGGGGAACGATGAGCAGTTCTTC | TRBD1 | . | TRBJ2-1 | TRBV19
CASSVGAGASTGEQFF | TGTGCCAGCAGCGTAGGAGCGGGAGCAAGTACGGGTGAGCAGTTCTTC | TRBD2 | . | TRBJ2-1 | TRBV9
CASSYSQASTEAFF | TGTGCCAGCAGTTACTCACAGGCGAGCACTGAAGCTTTCTTT | . | few | TRBJ1-1 | TRBV6-5
CASSFPGAGGTDTQYF | TGTGCCAGCAGTTTCCCTGGGGCGGGAGGGACAGATACGCAGTATTTT | TRBD2 | . | TRBJ2-3 | TRBV6-5
CASSRGVSYNEQFF | TGTGCCAGCAGCCGGGGGGTTTCCTACAATGAGCAGTTCTTC | TRBD2 | . | TRBJ2-1 | TRBV7-2
CASSYGRRTNYGYTF | TGTGCCAGCAGTTACGGACGGAGGACTAACTATGGCTACACCTTC | . | . | TRBJ1-2 | TRBV11-1
CASSVGLAGGTDTQYF | TGTGCCAGCAGCGTAGGACTAGCGGGGGGGACAGATACGCAGTATTTT | TRBD2 | . | TRBJ2-3 | TRBV9
CASSSILGEQYF | TGTGCCAGCAGCTCCATTCTCGGGGAGCAGTACTTC | . | few | TRBJ2-7 | TRBV7-2
CSVGYTGGYGYTF | TGCAGCGTCGGCTATACAGGGGGCTATGGCTACACCTTC | TRBD1 | few | TRBJ1-2 | TRBV29-1
CASSDSTLVINYEQYF | TGTGCCAGCAGTGACTCAACTCTTGTTATAAACTACGAGCAGTACTTC | . | once | TRBJ2-7 | TRBV6-4
CASSWGGRSPLHF | TGTGCCAGCAGCTGGGGGGGTCGATCACCCCTCCACTTT | . | . | TRBJ1-6 | TRBV7-9
CASSFLSGVSNQPQHF | TGTGCCAGCAGCTTTCTTTCTGGAGTGAGCAATCAGCCCCAGCATTTT | . | . | TRBJ1-5 | TRBV5-5
CASSDSRGTGELFF | TGTGCCAGCAGTGACTCAAGGGGCACCGGGGAGCTGTTTTTT | . | . | TRBJ2-2 | TRBV6-4
CASSPPGTSGGGNTGELFF | TGTGCCAGCAGTCCCCCCGGGACTAGCGGGGGGGGGAACACCGGGGAGCTGTTTTTT | TRBD2 | . | TRBJ2-2 | TRBV27
CASSFRENTEAFF | TGTGCCAGCAGCTTCCGGGAGAACACTGAAGCTTTCTTT | . | . | TRBJ1-1 | TRBV5-5
CASSLIRDRLYEQYF | TGTGCCAGCAGTTTGATCAGGGACAGGCTCTACGAGCAGTACTTC | TRBD1 | . | TRBJ2-7 | TRBV28
CSASQVHEQYF | TGCAGTGCTAGTCAGGTCCACGAGCAGTACTTC | . | . | TRBJ2-7 | TRBV20-1
CASSSRGAPGYTF | TGTGCCAGCAGCTCCAGGGGGGCTCCTGGCTACACCTTC | TRBD1 | . | TRBJ1-2 | TRBV7-2
CASSWGDLGSDEQFF | TGTGCCAGCAGTTGGGGGGACTTGGGAAGCGATGAGCAGTTCTTC | . | . | TRBJ2-1 | TRBV2
CASRQGASGANVLTF | TGCGCCAGCAGACAGGGGGCTTCTGGGGCCAACGTCCTGACTTTC | TRBD1 | . | TRBJ2-6 | TRBV5-1
CASSLGAGDNEQFF | TGTGCCAGCAGCCTTGGGGCGGGGGACAATGAGCAGTTCTTC | TRBD2 | few | TRBJ2-1 | TRBV7-3
CASGLFSGSRNEQFF | TGCGCCAGCGGCCTTTTTAGCGGGTCTCGAAATGAGCAGTTCTTC | TRBD2 | . | TRBJ2-1 | TRBV5-1
CAISGGVNSPLHF | TGTGCCATCAGTGGCGGAGTCAATTCACCCCTCCACTTT | . | . | TRBJ1-6 | TRBV10-3
CASSYLAGAATQYF | TGTGCCAGCAGTTACCTAGCGGGAGCCGCTACGCAGTATTTT | TRBD2 | . | TRBJ2-3 | TRBV6-5
CASRIRPGLAGEGTQYF | TGTGCCAGCAGAATAAGGCCGGGACTAGCGGGGGAAGGGACCCAGTACTTC | TRBD2 | . | TRBJ2-5 | TRBV27
CASSRIRGTEAFF | TGTGCCAGTAGCCGGATTAGGGGCACTGAAGCTTTCTTT | . | . | TRBJ1-1 | TRBV19
CASRPTSGASYEQYF | TGTGCCAGTAGGCCTACTAGCGGGGCCTCCTACGAGCAGTACTTC | TRBD2 | few | TRBJ2-7 | TRBV19
CASSDPEDRDYEQYF | TGTGCCAGCAGTGACCCTGAGGACAGGGACTACGAGCAGTACTTC | TRBD1 | . | TRBJ2-7 | TRBV2
CASSPPRGGNTGELFF | TGTGCCAGCAGCCCCCCCCGGGGGGGGAACACCGGGGAGCTGTTTTTT | TRBD2 | few | TRBJ2-2 | TRBV7-3